The rows below give T cell receptor beta chains drawn from one sample of a study of cytomegalovirus exposure and HLA in healthy donors. Measured with immunoSEQ multiplex PCR; TCRdb has only the in-frame clones, and not every one. Of 190,000 or so clones listed, roughly four fifths are singletons. Sequenced input: PBMCs. The receptors were sampled from a man aged 50-60 years in good health and CMV-seronegative. The CDR3 runs from the conserved cysteine through the conserved F or W. A D gene is named only where the DNA matches it firmly. Part of the rows lack a size; the others show once, few, many or a class for expanded clones.

d_call	clone_size	v_call	j_call	cdr3_length	cdr3_aa	cdr3_nt
TRBD1	-	TRBV28	TRBJ2-7	14	CASRRDRGPYEQYF	TGTGCCAGCCGAAGGGACAGGGGTCCCTACGAGCAGTACTTC
-	-	TRBV4-2	TRBJ2-3	17	CASSQEGDSIFSDTQYF	TGTGCCAGCAGCCAAGAAGGGGACTCAATTTTCTCCGATACGCAGTATTTT
-	few	TRBV18	TRBJ1-1	13	CATTSAADTEAFF	TGTGCCACCACAAGCGCGGCGGACACTGAAGCTTTCTTT
-	-	TRBV4-3	TRBJ2-3	15	CASSQSTSAADTQYF	TGCGCCAGCAGCCAATCCACTAGTGCAGCAGATACGCAGTATTTT
-	-	TRBV6-5	TRBJ1-1	15	CASSFQPRMNTEAFF	TGTGCCAGCAGTTTCCAGCCCAGGATGAACACTGAAGCTTTCTTT
TRBD2	-	TRBV7-2	TRBJ2-3	16	CASTNRLAGVTDTQYF	TGTGCCAGCACAAACCGGCTAGCGGGGGTCACAGATACGCAGTATTTT
-	-	TRBV4-3	TRBJ1-5	14	CASSQDGSNQPQHF	TGCGCCAGCAGCCAAGACGGTAGCAATCAGCCCCAGCATTTT
-	-	TRBV20-1	TRBJ2-5	10	CSATQETQYF	TGCAGTGCTACGCAAGAGACCCAGTACTTC
TRBD1	-	TRBV19	TRBJ2-6	20	CASSIWTVYRGRSGANVLTF	TGTGCCAGTAGTATATGGACAGTGTACAGGGGCCGCTCTGGGGCCAACGTCCTGACTTTC
-	-	TRBV6-1	TRBJ2-6	15	CASSERELGANVLTF	TGTGCCAGCAGTGAACGGGAGTTGGGGGCCAACGTCCTGACTTTC
TRBD1	-	TRBV10-3	TRBJ1-2	15	CAISFGQGANYGYTF	TGTGCCATCAGTTTCGGACAGGGGGCTAACTATGGCTACACCTTC
-	few	TRBV9	TRBJ1-1	14	CASSGQVGNTEAFF	TGTGCCAGCAGCGGACAGGTGGGGAACACTGAAGCTTTCTTT
TRBD1	once	TRBV11-2	TRBJ1-1	15	CASRLQGAMHTEAFF	TGTGCCAGCAGACTACAGGGGGCTATGCACACTGAAGCTTTCTTT
-	-	TRBV9	TRBJ2-2	16	CASSVVSQGGTGELFF	TGTGCCAGCAGCGTAGTGTCGCAGGGGGGAACCGGGGAGCTGTTTTTT
TRBD1	-	TRBV27	TRBJ1-1	16	CASSFGTGVPTTEAFF	TGTGCCAGCAGTTTCGGGACAGGGGTCCCCACCACTGAAGCTTTCTTT
-	once	TRBV2	TRBJ1-5	14	CASSDWDTSSRQHF	TGTGCCAGCAGTGATTGGGACACCTCTAGTCGCCAGCATTTT
TRBD1	-	TRBV11-3	TRBJ2-1	16	CASSLGQGGGHNEQFF	TGTGCCAGCAGCCTCGGACAGGGGGGCGGTCACAATGAGCAGTTCTTC
-	-	TRBV5-1	TRBJ1-1	14	CASSQTGLNTEAFF	TGCGCCAGCAGCCAGACGGGTTTGAACACTGAAGCTTTCTTT
TRBD1	-	TRBV28	TRBJ1-4	12	CASRGTEQKLFF	TGTGCCAGCAGGGGGACAGAGCAAAAACTGTTTTTT
-	-	TRBV4-3	TRBJ1-2	15	CASSQVPGWNYGYTF	TGCGCCAGCAGCCAAGTACCGGGGTGGAACTATGGCTACACCTTC
-	-	TRBV7-9	TRBJ2-5	12	CASSSSQGTQYF	TGTGCCAGCAGCTCATCCCAGGGGACCCAGTACTTC
-	-	TRBV18	TRBJ1-3	14	CASSPYNNGNTIYF	TGTGCCAGCTCACCTTACAACAACGGAAACACCATATATTTT
TRBD1	few	TRBV5-8	TRBJ2-5	14	CASSRRTGLKTQYF	TGTGCCAGCAGCCGAAGGACAGGGCTAAAGACCCAGTACTTC
-	-	TRBV6-5	TRBJ1-1	15	CASSYSGALNTEAFF	TGTGCCAGCAGTTACTCGGGGGCGTTGAACACTGAAGCTTTCTTT
-	-	TRBV6-1	TRBJ2-2	12	CASRREAGELFF	TGTGCCAGCAGAAGGGAGGCCGGGGAGCTGTTTTTT
TRBD2	-	TRBV7-3	TRBJ2-1	15	CASSVGGAPYNEQFF	TGTGCCAGCAGCGTCGGGGGGGCGCCCTACAATGAGCAGTTCTTC
-	few	TRBV7-3	TRBJ1-2	14	CASSLTSRVVGYTF	TGTGCCAGCAGCTTAACGTCCAGGGTCGTTGGCTACACCTTC
-	-	TRBV6-5	TRBJ2-7	14	CASRLWGGSYEQYF	TGTGCCAGCAGGCTCTGGGGCGGATCCTACGAGCAGTACTTC
-	-	TRBV2	TRBJ1-5	14	CASSQGRGSQPQHF	TGTGCCAGCAGCCAGGGTCGAGGAAGTCAGCCCCAGCATTTT
-	once	TRBV28	TRBJ2-7	14	CASREMRAPYEQYF	TGTGCCAGCAGGGAGATGCGGGCGCCCTACGAGCAGTACTTC
-	once	TRBV7-3	TRBJ2-3	16	CASSLRAGRDTDTQYF	TGTGCCAGCAGCTTACGGGCAGGGCGGGACACAGATACGCAGTATTTT